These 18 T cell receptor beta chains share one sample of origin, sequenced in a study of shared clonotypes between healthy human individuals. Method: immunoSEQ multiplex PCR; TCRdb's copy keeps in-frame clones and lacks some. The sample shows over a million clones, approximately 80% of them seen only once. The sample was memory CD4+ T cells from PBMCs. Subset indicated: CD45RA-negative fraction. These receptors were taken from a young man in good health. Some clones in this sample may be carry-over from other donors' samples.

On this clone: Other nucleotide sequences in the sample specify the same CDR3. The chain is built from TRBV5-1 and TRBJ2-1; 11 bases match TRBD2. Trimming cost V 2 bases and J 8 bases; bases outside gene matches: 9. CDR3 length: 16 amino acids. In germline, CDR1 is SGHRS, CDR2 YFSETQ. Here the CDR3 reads CASSLLTSGSSHEQFF. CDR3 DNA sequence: TGCGCCAGCAGCTTATTAACTAGCGGGAGTTCGCATGAGCAGTTCTTC.

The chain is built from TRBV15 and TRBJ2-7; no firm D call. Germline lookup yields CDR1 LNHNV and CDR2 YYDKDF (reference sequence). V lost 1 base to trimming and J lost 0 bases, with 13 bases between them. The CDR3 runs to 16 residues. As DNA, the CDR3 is TGTGCCACCAGCAGAGGTGGTCTTAGGACCTCCTACGAGCAGTACTTC. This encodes CATSRGGLRTSYEQYF.

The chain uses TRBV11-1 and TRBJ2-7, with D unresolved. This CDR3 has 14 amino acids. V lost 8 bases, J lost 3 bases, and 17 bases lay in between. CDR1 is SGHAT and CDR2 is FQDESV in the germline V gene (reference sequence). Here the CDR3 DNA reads TGTGCCAGCGGAAAGCGCGACTCAGTCTACGAGCAGTACTTC. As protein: CASGKRDSVYEQYF.

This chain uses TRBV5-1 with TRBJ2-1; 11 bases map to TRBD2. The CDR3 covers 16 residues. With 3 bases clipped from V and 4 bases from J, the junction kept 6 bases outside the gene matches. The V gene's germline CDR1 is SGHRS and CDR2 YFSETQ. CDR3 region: CASSSFTSGSYNEQFF. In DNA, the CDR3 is TGCGCCAGCAGCTCTTTTACTAGCGGGAGTTACAATGAGCAGTTCTTC.

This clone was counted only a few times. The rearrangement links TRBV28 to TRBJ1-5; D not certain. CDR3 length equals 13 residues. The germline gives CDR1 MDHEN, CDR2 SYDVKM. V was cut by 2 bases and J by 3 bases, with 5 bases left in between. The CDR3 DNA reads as TGTGCCAGCAGTTTACCCCTCAATCAGCCCCAGCATTTT. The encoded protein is CASSLPLNQPQHF.

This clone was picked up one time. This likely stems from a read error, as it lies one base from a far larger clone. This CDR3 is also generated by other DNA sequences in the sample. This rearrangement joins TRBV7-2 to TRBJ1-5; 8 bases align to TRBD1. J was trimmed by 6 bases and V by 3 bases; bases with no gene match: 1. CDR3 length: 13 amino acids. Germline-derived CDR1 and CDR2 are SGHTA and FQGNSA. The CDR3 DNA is TGTGCCAGCAGCTTCGACAGGGGTCAGCCCCAGCATTTT. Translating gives CASSFDRGQPQHF.

The CDR3 here is CSVRRATNTEAFF. Here the CDR3 DNA reads TGCAGCGTACGGAGGGCGACGAACACTGAAGCTTTCTTT. This chain links TRBV29-1 with TRBJ1-1; D call uncertain. The CDR3 sequence is 13 residues long. Germline V CDR1 and CDR2: SQVTM, ANQGSEA. Trimming pared 6 bases from V and 1 base from J, leaving 12 bases between.

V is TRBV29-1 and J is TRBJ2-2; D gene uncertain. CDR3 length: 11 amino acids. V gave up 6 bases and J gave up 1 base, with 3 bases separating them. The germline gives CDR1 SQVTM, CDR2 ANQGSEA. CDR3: CSVQNTGELFF. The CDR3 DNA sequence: TGCAGCGTCCAGAACACCGGGGAGCTGTTTTTT.

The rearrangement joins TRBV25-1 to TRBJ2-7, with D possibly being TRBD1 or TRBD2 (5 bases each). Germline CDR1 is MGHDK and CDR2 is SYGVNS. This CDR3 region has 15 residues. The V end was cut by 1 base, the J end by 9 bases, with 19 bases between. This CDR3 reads CASSESGTYPRGQYF. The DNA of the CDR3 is TGTGCCAGCAGTGAATCAGGGACCTACCCGAGAGGGCAGTACTTC.

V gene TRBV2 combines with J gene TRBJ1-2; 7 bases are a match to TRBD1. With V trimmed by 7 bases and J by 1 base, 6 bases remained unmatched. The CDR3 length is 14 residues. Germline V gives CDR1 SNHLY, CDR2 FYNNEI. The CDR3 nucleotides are TGTGCCAGCAATCGACAGGGTTATAACTATGGCTACACCTTC. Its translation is CASNRQGYNYGYTF. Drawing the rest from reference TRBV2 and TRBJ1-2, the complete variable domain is EPEVTQTPSHQVTQMGQEVILRCVPISNHLYFYWYRQILGQKVEFLVSFYNNEISEKSEIFDDQFSVERPDGSNFTLKIRSTKLEDSAMYFCASNRQGYNYGYTFGSGTRLTVV.

As DNA, the CDR3 is TGTGCCTGGACAGGGGGCGTCAGTCAGCCCCAGCATTTT. It encodes CAWTGGVSQPQHF. J is TRBJ1-5 and V is TRBV30, with 8 bases aligning to TRBD1. With 4 bases clipped from V and 6 bases from J, the junction kept 5 bases outside the gene matches. The CDR3 is 13 amino acids. Germline V gene data show CDR1 as GTSNPN and CDR2 as SVGIG (reference sequence).

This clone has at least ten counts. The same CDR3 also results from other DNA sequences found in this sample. The CDR3 DNA is TGCGCCAGCAGCCAAGATAAGGGACTGAACACCGGGGAGCTGTTTTTT. It specifies CASSQDKGLNTGELFF. The rearrangement joins TRBV4-3 to TRBJ2-2; D is perhaps TRBD2 (6 bases). Germline assignment: CDR1 LGHNA and CDR2 YSLEER. The germline V and J ends were trimmed by 0 bases and 1 base, with 9 bases remaining between them. This CDR3 has 16 amino acids.

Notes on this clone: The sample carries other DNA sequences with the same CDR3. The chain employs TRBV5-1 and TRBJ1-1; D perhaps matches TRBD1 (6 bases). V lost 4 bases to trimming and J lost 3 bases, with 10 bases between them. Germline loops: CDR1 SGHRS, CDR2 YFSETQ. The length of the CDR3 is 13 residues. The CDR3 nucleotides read TGCGCCAGCAGCCCTCAGGGGTACACTGAAGCTTTCTTT. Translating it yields CASSPQGYTEAFF.

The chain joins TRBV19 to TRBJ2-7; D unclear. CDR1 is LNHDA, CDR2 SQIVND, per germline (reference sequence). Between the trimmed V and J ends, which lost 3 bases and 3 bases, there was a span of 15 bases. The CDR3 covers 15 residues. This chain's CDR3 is CASSIRSNLGYEQYF. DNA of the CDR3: TGTGCCAGTAGTATTCGATCCAACCTCGGCTACGAGCAGTACTTC.

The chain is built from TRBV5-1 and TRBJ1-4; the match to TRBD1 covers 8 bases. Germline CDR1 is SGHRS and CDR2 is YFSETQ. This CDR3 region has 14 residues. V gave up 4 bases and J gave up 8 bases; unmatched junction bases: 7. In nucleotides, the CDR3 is TGCGCCAGCAGCATCGGACAGGGAAGGGAAAAACTGTTTTTT. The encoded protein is CASSIGQGREKLFF.

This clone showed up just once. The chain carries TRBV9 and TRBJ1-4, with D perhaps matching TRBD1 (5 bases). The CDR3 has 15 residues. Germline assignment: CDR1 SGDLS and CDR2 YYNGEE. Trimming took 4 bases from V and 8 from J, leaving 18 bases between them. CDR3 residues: CASSKRQSGREKLFF. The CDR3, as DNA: TGTGCCAGCAGCAAACGACAGTCGGGGAGGGAAAAACTGTTTTTT.

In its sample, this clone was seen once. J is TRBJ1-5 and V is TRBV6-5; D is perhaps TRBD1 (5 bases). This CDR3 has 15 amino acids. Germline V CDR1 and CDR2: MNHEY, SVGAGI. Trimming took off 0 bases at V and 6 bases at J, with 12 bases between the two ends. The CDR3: CASSYSGGSSQPQHF. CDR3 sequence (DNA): TGTGCCAGCAGTTACTCCGGGGGTTCGAGTCAGCCCCAGCATTTT.

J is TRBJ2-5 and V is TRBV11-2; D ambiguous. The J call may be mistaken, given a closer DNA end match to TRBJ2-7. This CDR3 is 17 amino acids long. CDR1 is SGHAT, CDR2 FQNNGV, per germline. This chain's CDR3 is CASSLARTGKSSYEQYF. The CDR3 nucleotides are TGTGCCAGCAGCTTAGCCAGGACGGGCAAAAGCTCCTACGAGCAGTACTTC.